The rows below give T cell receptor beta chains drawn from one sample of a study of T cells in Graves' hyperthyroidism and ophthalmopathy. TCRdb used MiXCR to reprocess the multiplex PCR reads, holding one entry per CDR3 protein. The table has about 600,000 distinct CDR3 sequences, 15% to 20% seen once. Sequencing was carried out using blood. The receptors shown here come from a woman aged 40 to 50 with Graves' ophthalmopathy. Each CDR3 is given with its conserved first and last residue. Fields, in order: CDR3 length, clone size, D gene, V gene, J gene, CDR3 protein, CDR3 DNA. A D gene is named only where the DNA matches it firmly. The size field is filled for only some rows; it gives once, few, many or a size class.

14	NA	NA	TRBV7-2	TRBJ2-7	CASSTRHGSGEQYF	TGTGCCAGCAGCACCCGACATGGGTCGGGCGAGCAGTACTTC
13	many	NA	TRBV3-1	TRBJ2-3	CASSRGREDTQYF	TGTGCCAGCAGCCGAGGCCGAGAGGATACGCAGTATTTT
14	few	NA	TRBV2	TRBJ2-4	CASSERLAKNIQYF	TGTGCCAGCAGTGAACGACTGGCCAAAAACATTCAGTACTTC
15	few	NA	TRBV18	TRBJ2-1	CASSLPEFGYNEQFF	TGTGCCAGCTCACTCCCAGAATTCGGGTACAATGAGCAGTTCTTC
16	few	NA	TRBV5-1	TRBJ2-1	CASSLVGVGQADEQFF	TGCGCCAGCAGCTTGGTCGGGGTCGGGCAGGCAGATGAGCAGTTCTTC
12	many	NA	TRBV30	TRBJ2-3	CACRLSTDTQYF	TGTGCCTGCCGACTAAGCACAGATACGCAGTATTTT
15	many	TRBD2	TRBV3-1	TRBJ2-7	CASSPASGSSYEQYF	TGTGCCAGCAGCCCGGCTAGCGGGAGTTCCTACGAGCAGTACTTC
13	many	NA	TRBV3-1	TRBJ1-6	CASSQDTGSPLHF	TGTGCCAGCAGCCAAGATACCGGCTCACCCCTCCACTTT
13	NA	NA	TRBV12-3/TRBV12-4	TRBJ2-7	CASSLRVSYDQYF	TGTGCCAGCAGTTTAAGGGTGTCCTACGACCAGTACTTC
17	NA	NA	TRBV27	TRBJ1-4	CASKQSGQFPPGEKLFF	TGTGCCAGCAAGCAGAGCGGACAGTTTCCCCCCGGGGAAAAACTGTTTTTT
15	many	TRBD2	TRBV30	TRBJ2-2	CAWSSSGSNTGELFF	TGTGCCTGGAGTTCCAGCGGGAGTAACACCGGGGAGCTGTTTTTT
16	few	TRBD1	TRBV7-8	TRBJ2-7	CASSKPRDRVPYEQYF	TGTGCCAGCAGCAAACCGAGGGACAGGGTTCCCTACGAGCAGTACTTC
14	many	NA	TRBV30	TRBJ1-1	CAWNAPVRPTEAFF	TGTGCCTGGAATGCGCCGGTGAGGCCCACTGAAGCTTTCTTT
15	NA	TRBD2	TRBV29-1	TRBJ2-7	CSVGFRASGSYEQYF	TGCAGCGTTGGGTTCAGGGCTAGCGGCTCCTACGAGCAGTACTTC
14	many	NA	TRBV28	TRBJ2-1	CASSPLGGAFEQFF	TGTGCCAGCAGTCCCCTGGGGGGGGCATTTGAGCAGTTCTTC
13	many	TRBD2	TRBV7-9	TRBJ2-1	CASSTGLHNEQFF	TGTGCCAGCAGCACGGGACTACACAATGAGCAGTTCTTC
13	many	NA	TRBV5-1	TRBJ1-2	CASSPEQGSGYTF	TGCGCCAGCAGCCCGGAACAGGGAAGTGGCTACACCTTC
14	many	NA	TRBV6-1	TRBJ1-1	CASSATGPGPEAFF	TGTGCCAGCAGTGCGACAGGCCCCGGTCCTGAAGCTTTCTTT
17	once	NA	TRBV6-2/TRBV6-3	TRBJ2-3	CASSDPTHPGGRDTQYF	TGTGCCAGCAGTGACCCGACCCATCCCGGAGGTCGAGATACGCAGTATTTT
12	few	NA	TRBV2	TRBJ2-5	CASSVAGETQYF	TGTGCCAGCAGTGTGGCGGGGGAGACCCAGTACTTC
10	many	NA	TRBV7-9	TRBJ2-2	CASSTGELFF	TGTGCCAGCAGCACCGGGGAGCTGTTTTTT
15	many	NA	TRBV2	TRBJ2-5	CASRAHTAYQETQYF	TGTGCCAGCAGGGCCCATACAGCGTACCAAGAGACCCAGTACTTC
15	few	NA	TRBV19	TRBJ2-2	CASTGVEENTGELFF	TGTGCCAGTACGGGCGTTGAAGAGAACACCGGGGAGCTGTTTTTT
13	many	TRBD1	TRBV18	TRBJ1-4	CASSPRDSEKLFF	TGTGCCAGCTCACCAAGGGACAGTGAAAAACTGTTTTTT
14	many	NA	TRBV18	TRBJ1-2	CASSLDSPPYGYTF	TGTGCCAGCTCACTAGACAGCCCTCCGTATGGCTACACCTTC
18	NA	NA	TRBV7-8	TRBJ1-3	CASSLDTRTYRVGNTIYF	TGTGCCAGCAGCTTAGACACACGGACATACAGGGTCGGAAACACCATATATTTT
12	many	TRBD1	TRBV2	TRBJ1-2	CASSQTGSGYTF	TGTGCCAGCAGTCAGACAGGGTCCGGCTACACCTTC
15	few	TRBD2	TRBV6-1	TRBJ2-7	CASRGLAGYSYEQYF	TGTGCCAGCAGAGGACTAGCAGGTTACTCCTACGAGCAGTACTTC
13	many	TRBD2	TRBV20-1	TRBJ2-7	CSARGTSDYEQYF	TGCAGTGCTAGAGGGACTAGCGACTACGAGCAGTACTTC
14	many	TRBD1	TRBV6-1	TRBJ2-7	CASSSTGGFGEQYF	TGTGCCAGCAGTAGCACAGGGGGTTTCGGCGAGCAGTACTTC
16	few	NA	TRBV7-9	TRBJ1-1	CASSPTPLDMNTEAFF	TGTGCCAGCAGCCCAACCCCCTTAGATATGAACACTGAAGCTTTCTTT
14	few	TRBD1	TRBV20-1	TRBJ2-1	CSAGQGTKYNEQFF	TGCAGTGCTGGACAGGGCACAAAATACAATGAGCAGTTCTTC
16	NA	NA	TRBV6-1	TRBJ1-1	CASSRGGGALNTEAFF	TGTGCCAGCAGCCGCGGGGGGGGGGCCCTGAACACTGAAGCTTTCTTT
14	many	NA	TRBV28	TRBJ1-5	CASSFVRRDRPQHF	TGTGCCAGCAGTTTTGTCCGGAGGGACCGGCCCCAGCATTTT
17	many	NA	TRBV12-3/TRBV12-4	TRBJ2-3	CASSRGRGGVSTDTQYF	TGTGCCAGCAGTCGGGGAAGGGGGGGTGTGAGCACAGATACGCAGTATTTT
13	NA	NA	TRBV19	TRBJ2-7	CASSITGYDEQYF	TGTGCCAGTAGTATAACAGGGTACGACGAGCAGTACTTC
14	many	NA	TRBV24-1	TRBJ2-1	CATSDLGTANEQFF	TGTGCCACCAGTGATTTAGGGACTGCTAATGAGCAGTTCTTC
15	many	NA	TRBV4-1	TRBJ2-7	CASSQVWTEPYEQYF	TGCGCCAGCAGCCAAGTCTGGACAGAACCCTACGAGCAGTACTTC
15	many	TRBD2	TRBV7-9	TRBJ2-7	CASSLLTSGSHEQYF	TGTGCCAGCAGCTTATTGACTAGCGGGAGCCACGAGCAGTACTTC